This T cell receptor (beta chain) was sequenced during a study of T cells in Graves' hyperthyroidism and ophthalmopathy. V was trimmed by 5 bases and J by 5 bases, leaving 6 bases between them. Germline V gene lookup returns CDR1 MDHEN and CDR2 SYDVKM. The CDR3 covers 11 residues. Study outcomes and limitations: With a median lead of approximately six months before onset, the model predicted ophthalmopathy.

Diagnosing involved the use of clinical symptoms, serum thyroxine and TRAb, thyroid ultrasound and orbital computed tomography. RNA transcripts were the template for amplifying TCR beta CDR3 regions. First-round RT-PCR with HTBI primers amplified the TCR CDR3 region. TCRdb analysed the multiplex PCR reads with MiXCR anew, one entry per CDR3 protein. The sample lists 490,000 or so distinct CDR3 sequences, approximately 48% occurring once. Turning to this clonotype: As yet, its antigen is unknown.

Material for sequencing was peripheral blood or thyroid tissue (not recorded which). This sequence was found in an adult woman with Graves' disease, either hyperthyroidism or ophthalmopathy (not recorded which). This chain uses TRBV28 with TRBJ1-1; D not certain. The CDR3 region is CASSASTEAFF. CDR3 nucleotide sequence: TGTGCCAGCAGTGCGAGTACTGAAGCTTTCTTT.